This TCR beta chain is from a study of shared clonotypes between healthy human individuals (dated by TCRdb to 2018 to 2021). Describing the broader study: The cohort comprised a couple of women and a few men aged 18 to 49 years. For each donor, CD4 naive and CD4 memory were each run on three plates, CD8 naive on two plates, and CD8 memory on one plate. To estimate repertoire size and how much clonotype sharing occurs between individuals, the study deeply sequenced the blood TCR repertoires of 4 to 6 healthy adults. To increase sequencing depth and limit assay-specific biases, different laboratories used diverse techniques to prepare libraries and sequence TCR repertoires. Each donor's leukapheresis produced roughly between roughly 0.85 and 10 billion PBMCs.

The germline V gene (reference sequence) sets CDR1 to MNHNY and CDR2 to SVGAGI. CDR3 length: 14 amino acids, cysteine to phenylalanine. Left in the record is the CDR3 DNA by itself, 42 bases read in frame from the first base. At the junction V is shortened by 6 bases and J by 1 base, with 10 bases in between. Healthy HIV-negative adults with no recently reported acute infections or vaccinations were included as donors. Every donor was a Caucasian adult living in Nashville, Tennessee, USA. Magnetic negative selection was used to enrich CD4+ T cells, after which naive cells were positively selected on CD45RA and the negative fraction became the memory subset. Blood was collected by leukapheresis, and PBMCs were isolated by Ficoll-Histopaque density gradient centrifugation and then cryopreserved in liquid nitrogen vapor phase. Analytical flow cytometry was used to check the purity and quantity of each magnetically sorted T cell population. Each sorted fraction had its genomic DNA isolated and then quantified by UV absorbance on a Nanodrop 2000c.

Using the deep immunoSEQ assay, TCR CDR3 regions were amplified from genomic DNA by multiplex PCR. Extracted genomic DNA from each cell subset was spread evenly across all wells of several immunoSEQ 96-well plates, with each plate serving as a replicate. For sorted subsets, 200 ng of genomic DNA, equivalent to some 30,000 T cell genomes, went into each replicate PCR. Purified libraries were quantified with a Qubit 3.0 fluorometer, sized on a Bioanalyzer 2100, and re-quantified with the KAPA Library Quantification kit. A separate single-read 150-cycle Illumina NextSeq 550 flow cell was used to sequence each immunoSEQ 96-well plate. Turning to the authors' computational methods: Because the immunoSEQ output held only junctional sequences and lacked quality scores, the filtering could not match the filtering applied to full-length reads. To assign V/J genes and CDR3, sequences were annotated using PyIR, a Python wrapper for IgBLAST v1.9, with IMGT germline references. Reads with weak V/J assignments (E-value above 1e-6), missing CDR3, stop codons, out-of-frame junctions, or ambiguous translated residues were removed. V3J clonotypes were defined as sequences sharing an identical inferred V gene, J gene, and CDR3 amino acid sequence. The percentage overlap between two repertoires was calculated by dividing the number of shared unique clonotypes by the size of the smaller repertoire. Three approaches were used to assess repertoire richness: RTK rarefaction, the Chao1 estimator, and Recon v2.1 estimates of unobserved clonotypes. OLGA was used to compute generation probabilities for all TCRbeta clonotypes that the gDNA method yielded from a handful of donors. The table was pulled from immuneACCESS by TCRdb, which kept in-frame rearrangements only. Such tables lose some clones; where checked, under half of the loss comes from unresolved V genes, and the rest has no known cause. Clone size and the V and J calls come from that table; the DNA yielded D and trimming. Here the sample has about a million clones; 75% occur a single time. The ten largest account for approximately 1.5% of the sample.

The investigation overall reported the following: The genetic and exposure-history diversity represented was limited by the small number of donors. Compared with non-shared clonotypes, clonotypes shared by all four sorted-subset donors had higher generation probabilities. Only blood was sampled, and tissue TCR repertoires likely differ from those in blood. Naive subsets generally had larger estimated clonotype richness than memory subsets did. Pairwise subsampling indicated that sequencing depth was expected to affect the degree of clonotype sharing among donors. Incomplete sequencing was indicated by rarefaction of sorted-subset datasets, despite the large sequencing depth. Approximately 4.8% of naive CD4, approximately 3.7% of naive CD8, roughly 2.5% of memory CD4, and more than 0.35% of memory CD8 clonotypes were shared across several donors.

As concerns this clone: This receptor's antigen is unknown. No quality values exist for individual bases; no much larger clone is one base distant.

The TCR originated in a man between 18 and 29 years old in good health. The sequenced sample consisted of memory CD4+ T cells sorted from blood. The cell subset or site label of this sample denotes: CD45RA-negative fraction. The chain is assembled from TRBV6-6 and TRBJ1-3, with the D gene call left open. The DNA sequence reads TGTGCCAGCAGCCACAAGGAATCTGGAAACACCATATATTTT. This translates into CASSHKESGNTIYF.